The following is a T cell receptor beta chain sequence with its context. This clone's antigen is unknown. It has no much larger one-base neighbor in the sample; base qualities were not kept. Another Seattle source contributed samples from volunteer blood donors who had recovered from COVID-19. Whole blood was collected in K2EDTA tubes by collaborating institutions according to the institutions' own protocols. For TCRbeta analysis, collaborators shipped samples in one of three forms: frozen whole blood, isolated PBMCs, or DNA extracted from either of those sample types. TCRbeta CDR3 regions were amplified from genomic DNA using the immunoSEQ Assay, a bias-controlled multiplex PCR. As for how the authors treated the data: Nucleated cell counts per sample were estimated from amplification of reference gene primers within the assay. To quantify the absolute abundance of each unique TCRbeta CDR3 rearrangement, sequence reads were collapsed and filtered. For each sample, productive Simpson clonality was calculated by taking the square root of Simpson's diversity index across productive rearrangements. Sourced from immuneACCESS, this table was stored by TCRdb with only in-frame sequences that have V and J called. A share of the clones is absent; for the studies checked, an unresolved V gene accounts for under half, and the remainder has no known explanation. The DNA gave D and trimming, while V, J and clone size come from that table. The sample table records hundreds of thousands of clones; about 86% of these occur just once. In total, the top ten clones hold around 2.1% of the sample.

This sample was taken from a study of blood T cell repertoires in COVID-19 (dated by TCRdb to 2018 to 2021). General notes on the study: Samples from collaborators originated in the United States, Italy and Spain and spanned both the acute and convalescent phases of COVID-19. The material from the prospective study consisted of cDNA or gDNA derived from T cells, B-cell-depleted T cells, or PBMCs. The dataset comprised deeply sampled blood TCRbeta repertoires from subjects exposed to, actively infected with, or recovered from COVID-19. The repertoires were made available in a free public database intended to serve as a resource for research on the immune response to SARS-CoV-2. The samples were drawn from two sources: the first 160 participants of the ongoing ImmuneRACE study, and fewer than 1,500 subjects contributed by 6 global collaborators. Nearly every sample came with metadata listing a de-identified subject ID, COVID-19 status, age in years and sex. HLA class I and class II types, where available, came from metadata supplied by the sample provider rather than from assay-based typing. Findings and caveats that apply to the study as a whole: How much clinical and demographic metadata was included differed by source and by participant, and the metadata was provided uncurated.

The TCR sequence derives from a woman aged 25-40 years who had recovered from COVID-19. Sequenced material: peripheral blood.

The CDR3 region has the sequence CASSQDKRAGGGYTF. The nucleotide sequence is TGCGCCAGCAGCCAAGATAAAAGGGCAGGGGGTGGCTACACCTTC. Recombination joined TRBV4-1 with TRBJ1-2; TRBD1 aligns with 7 central bases. The CDR3, from cysteine to phenylalanine, totals 15 residues. CDR3 DNA is the only sequence kept; it has 45 bases, read in frame from the first base. Per the germline V gene, MGHRA is the CDR1 and YSYEKL is the CDR2. Relative to germline, V is missing 0 bases and J is missing 7 bases, with 8 bases of the junction outside any gene match.